The sequence of this TCR beta chain was determined in a study of control samples from healthy donors and cancer patients. Using immunoSEQ multiplex PCR, the repertoire was profiled, and TCRdb retains in-frame clones only, with some absent. The table has 170,000 or so clones, around 89% seen once. The germline CDR1 and CDR2 sequences are MNHEY and SMNVEV (reference sequence). The CDR3 length is 17 residues. Trimming cost V 4 bases and J 0 bases; bases outside gene matches: 5. The TCR sequence derives from a woman aged 50 to 65 in good health. V and J are TRBV27 and TRBJ1-5, with 11 bases matching TRBD1. The sequenced sample was blood. CDR3 loop: CASSWTGGGNSNQPQHF. CDR3 in DNA: TGTGCCAGCAGTTGGACAGGGGGCGGCAATAGCAATCAGCCCCAGCATTTT.